The 20 T cell receptor beta chains reported below all come from one sample, sequenced in a study of cytomegalovirus exposure and HLA in healthy donors. This table comes from immunoSEQ multiplex PCR, and its TCRdb copy is limited to in-frame clones, with some not included. Of some 160,000 clones listed, more than 75% were seen once; the top ten hold 2.5% to 3.5%. Sequenced: PBMCs. All receptors come from a man aged 18 to 29 in good health and CMV-seronegative.

This chain joins TRBV27 and TRBJ2-5; TRBD1 matches at 10 bases. V lost 4 bases, J lost 5 bases, and 10 bases stayed unmatched. The V gene's germline CDR1 is MNHEY and CDR2 SMNVEV (reference sequence). The CDR3 has 16 amino acids. CDR3 residues: CASSSRRQGAKETQYF. The CDR3 DNA is TGTGCCAGCAGTTCGCGTCGACAGGGGGCCAAGGAGACCCAGTACTTC.

The chain uses TRBV11-2 and TRBJ2-3; TRBD2 matches 8 bases. This CDR3 contains 16 residues. Germline V gene sequence: CDR1 SGHAT, CDR2 FQNNGV. Trimming removed 1 base from V and 4 bases from J; junction bases left unmatched: 7. In DNA, the CDR3 is TGTGCCAGCAGCTTAGGACCGGGGGGGCCCCCAGATACGCAGTATTTT. Translation: CASSLGPGGPPDTQYF.

V and J are TRBV11-1 and TRBJ2-7, with D perhaps matching TRBD2 (6 bases). Germline loops: CDR1 SGHAT, CDR2 FQDESV (reference sequence). This CDR3 comprises 14 residues. Trimming shortened V by 5 bases and J by 6 bases, and 17 bases separated the two germline ends. In nucleotides, the CDR3 is TGTGCCAGCAGCGCGCGGGGCAGGTTCACCGAGCAGTACTTC. Translated: CASSARGRFTEQYF.

The chain links TRBV21-1 to TRBJ2-7; TRBD2, as called in the table, went unchecked against the DNA. TRBV21-1 is classified as a pseudogene. The CDR3 is 13 residues long. The CDR3 nucleotides are TGTGCCAGCAGCAGAGCAGGAGACGCGGGGCAGTACTTC. Encoded protein: CASSRAGDAGQYF.

The chain couples TRBV18 to TRBJ2-1; tentatively, D is TRBD2 (5 bases). The CDR3 is 13 residues long. Germline V gives CDR1 KGHSH, CDR2 LQKENI. V gave up 2 bases and J gave up 8 bases, with 10 bases separating them. The CDR3, as DNA: TGTGCCAGCTCACCAGAGGGTAGGGATGAGCAGTTCTTC. As protein: CASSPEGRDEQFF.

The chain joins TRBV4-1 to TRBJ2-2; TRBD2 matches at 13 bases. CDR1 is MGHRA and CDR2 is YSYEKL in the germline V gene. The length of the CDR3 is 16 residues. V was clipped by 11 bases and J by 2 bases; unmatched bases: 8. CDR3 sequence (DNA): TGCGCCGGGGGACTAGCGGGAAGTACAAACACCGGGGAGCTGTTTTTT. Translating gives CAGGLAGSTNTGELFF.

The chain carries TRBV5-1 and TRBJ2-2; TRBD2 aligns across 13 bases. The CDR3 length is 14 residues. The trim removed 7 bases at V and 7 bases at J, leaving 4 bases unmatched. Germline CDR1 SGHRS, CDR2 YFSETQ. CDR3 nucleotides: TGCGCCAGCGGGACTAGCGGGATAGGCGGGGAGCTGTTTTTT. As protein: CASGTSGIGGELFF.

The chain carries TRBV5-1 and TRBJ2-7; 7 nucleotides match TRBD2. Germline CDR1 is SGHRS and CDR2 is YFSETQ. V lost 2 bases and J lost 2; bases outside the gene matches: 7. This CDR3 is built from 15 residues. The CDR3 here is CASSLIAGQAYEQYF. The CDR3 DNA sequence: TGCGCCAGCAGCTTAATAGCGGGTCAGGCCTACGAGCAGTACTTC.

This chain joins TRBV7-8 and TRBJ1-5, with 12 bases lining up with TRBD1. The junction had 3 bases not matched to a gene; V was cut back by 4 bases and J by 5 bases. Germline V lookup: CDR1 SGHVS, CDR2 FQNEAQ. The CDR3 runs 15 residues. CDR3 sequence: CASSSGQGAHQPQHF. The CDR3 bases are TGTGCCAGCAGCTCGGGACAGGGGGCCCATCAGCCCCAGCATTTT.

The chain couples TRBV5-8 to TRBJ2-3; weak D call: TRBD2 (5 bases). Trimming cost V 4 bases and J 1 base, with 13 bases left between them. The CDR3 loop spans 15 amino acids. Germline V lookup: CDR1 SGHTS, CDR2 YDEGEE. The CDR3 reads CASSVMRVRTDTQYF. The CDR3 DNA sequence: TGTGCCAGCAGCGTCATGCGGGTCCGCACAGATACGCAGTATTTT.

The V call is TRBV18, the J call TRBJ2-2; D gene unclear. The CDR3 is 13 residues long. Trimming cost V 3 bases and J 6 bases, with 8 bases left between them. Per the germline V gene, CDR1 is KGHSH and CDR2 is LQKENI. The CDR3 DNA reads TGTGCCAGCTCACCCCCGTACTCCGGGGAGCTGTTTTTT. It encodes CASSPPYSGELFF.

The V gene is TRBV25-1, the J gene TRBJ2-1; possibly TRBD1 for D (6 bases). This CDR3 spans 14 amino acids. Looked up from germline, CDR1 is MGHDK and CDR2 is SYGVNS. V lost 6 bases to trimming and J lost 7 bases, with 16 bases between them. The CDR3 is CASSDAGTKNEQFF. For the CDR3, the DNA is TGTGCCAGCAGCGACGCCGGGACAAAAAATGAGCAGTTCTTC.

In DNA, the CDR3 is TGTGCCAGCAGGAACAGGGCGAATCAGCCCCAGCATTTT. Residues: CASRNRANQPQHF. This rearrangement joins TRBV27 to TRBJ1-5, with a weak D call TRBD1 (6 bases). The CDR3 contains 13 residues. Trimming pared 6 bases from V and 4 bases from J, leaving 10 bases between. The germline CDR1 and CDR2 sequences are MNHEY and SMNVEV (reference sequence).

This clone was observed once. The chain links TRBV4-3 to TRBJ2-7, with D possibly TRBD1 on 6 matching bases. V shed 3 bases and J shed 0 bases, with 12 bases lying between them. The CDR3 extends over 15 amino acids. Germline-derived CDR1 and CDR2 are LGHNA and YSLEER. This chain's CDR3 is CASSHSTGSSYEQYF. Written as DNA, the CDR3 is TGCGCCAGCAGCCATTCGACAGGTAGCTCCTACGAGCAGTACTTC.

The rearrangement links TRBV18 to TRBJ1-5; D may be TRBD1 (5 bases). Germline assignment: CDR1 KGHSH and CDR2 LQKENI. V shed 2 bases and J shed 0 bases, with 20 bases lying between them. The length of the CDR3 is 19 residues. The CDR3 DNA reads TGTGCCAGCTCACCATTTTCAAGCCAGGGTCCGTATAGCAATCAGCCCCAGCATTTT. It specifies CASSPFSSQGPYSNQPQHF.

The rearrangement uses TRBV4-3 and TRBJ1-3; D is undetermined. V was cut by 0 bases and J by 4 bases, with 7 bases left in between. This CDR3 spans 14 amino acids. Germline V gives CDR1 LGHNA, CDR2 YSLEER. The CDR3 region has the DNA TGCGCCAGCAGCCAAGACAGGTCAGGAAACACCATATATTTT. Translation gives CASSQDRSGNTIYF.

The chain carries TRBV11-2 and TRBJ2-5; D call uncertain. Per germline, CDR1 SGHAT and CDR2 FQNNGV. The CDR3 extends over 17 amino acids. Trimming took 0 bases from V and 1 from J, leaving 15 bases between them. CDR3 bases: TGTGCCAGCAGCTTAGATGACCAGGCAGAAAGCCAAGAGACCCAGTACTTC. Protein product: CASSLDDQAESQETQYF. The entire variable domain, with the rest obtained from reference TRBV11-2 and TRBJ2-5, is as follows: EAGVAQSPRYKIIEKRQSVAFWCNPISGHATLYWYQQILGQGPKLLIQFQNNGVVDDSQLPKDRFSAERLKGVDSTLKIQPAKLEDSAVYLCASSLDDQAESQETQYFGPGTRLLVL.

This clone has just a few counts. This chain uses TRBV6-1 with TRBJ2-7; D may be TRBD1 (6 bases). In germline, CDR1 is MNHNS, CDR2 SASEGT. The CDR3 loop spans 13 amino acids. Trimming took 5 bases from V and 8 from J, leaving 16 bases between them. CDR3 sequence reads: CASSSWDTTQQYV. CDR3 DNA sequence: TGTGCCAGCAGTTCCTGGGACACCACACAGCAGTACGTC.

This clone showed up just a few times. J is TRBJ2-2 and V is TRBV6-1, with 10 bases that match TRBD2. Germline loops: CDR1 MNHNS, CDR2 SASEGT. With 3 bases clipped from V and 0 bases from J, the junction kept 1 base outside the gene matches. This CDR3 contains 16 residues. The CDR3 loop is CASSDLAGANTGELFF. Here the CDR3 DNA reads TGTGCCAGCAGTGACCTAGCGGGGGCGAACACCGGGGAGCTGTTTTTT.

The chain employs TRBV2 and TRBJ1-4; D possibly corresponds to TRBD1 (6 bases). The CDR3 consists of 14 residues. Trimming stripped 8 bases from V and 1 base from J, with 11 bases between. Germline CDR1 is SNHLY and CDR2 is FYNNEI. The CDR3 loop reads CASERGGTNEKLFF. CDR3 nucleotide sequence: TGTGCCAGCGAGAGGGGGGGAACTAATGAAAAACTGTTTTTT. Looking up the rest from reference TRBV2 and TRBJ1-4 gives the full variable domain: EPEVTQTPSHQVTQMGQEVILRCVPISNHLYFYWYRQILGQKVEFLVSFYNNEISEKSEIFDDQFSVERPDGSNFTLKIRSTKLEDSAMYFCASERGGTNEKLFFGSGTQLSVL.